A single sample is the source of the 18 T cell receptor beta chains below, sequenced in a study of cytomegalovirus exposure and HLA in healthy donors. Primers for the PCR totalled 60 Vbeta and 13 Jbeta. TCRdb keeps only in-frame clones here, not all; method: immunoSEQ multiplex PCR. The sample records about 120,000 clones, under 90% being singletons. The specimen sequenced was PBMCs. The source is a woman in her forties in good health and CMV-seropositive.

The CDR3 region is CASSLFAGAGREQYF. CDR3 bases: TGTGCCAGCAGCTTGTTTGCGGGAGCAGGACGCGAGCAGTACTTC. The chain couples TRBV11-1 to TRBJ2-7; 7 bases are a match to TRBD2. The germline CDR1 and CDR2 sequences are SGHAT and FQDESV (reference sequence). The trim removed 3 bases at V and 6 bases at J, leaving 11 bases unmatched. The length of the CDR3 is 15 residues.

The gene calls are TRBV5-8 and TRBJ2-7, with D possibly TRBD2 on 6 matching bases. Germline CDR1 SGHTS, CDR2 YDEGEE. This CDR3 region has 13 residues. V lost 7 bases and J 2 bases, leaving 13 bases between the germline ends. CDR3 DNA sequence: TGTGCCAGCGGGGGACTTGAGACCTACGAGCAGTACTTC. It yields the protein CASGGLETYEQYF. The full variable domain, rest sourced from reference TRBV5-8 and TRBJ2-7, is EAGVTQSPTHLIKTRGQQATLRCSPISGHTSVYWYQQALGLGLQFLLWYDEGEERNRGNFPPRFSGRQFPNYSSELNVNALELEDSALYLCASGGLETYEQYFGPGTRLTVT.

The rearrangement uses TRBV28 and TRBJ2-7; D is uncertain. The CDR3 runs to 12 residues. Germline values: CDR1 MDHEN, CDR2 SYDVKM. Trimming left V 8 bases short and J 3 bases short, with 11 bases between. CDR3 loop: CASQARHYEQYF. CDR3 DNA sequence: TGTGCCAGCCAAGCGAGGCACTACGAGCAGTACTTC.

The chain is built from TRBV7-9 and TRBJ2-3; TRBD1 matches 8 bases. CDR1 is SEHNR, CDR2 FQNEAQ, per germline (reference sequence). There are 15 residues in the CDR3. V shed 4 bases and J 4 bases; nucleotides not matched to a gene: 7. CDR3 in amino acids: CASSSGTGPSDTQYF. CDR3 in DNA: TGTGCCAGCAGCTCCGGGACAGGTCCATCAGATACGCAGTATTTT.

The genes are TRBV9 and TRBJ2-5; tentative D call: TRBD1 (6 bases). From germline, CDR1 is SGDLS and CDR2 YYNGEE. This CDR3 is built from 15 residues. Trimming took off 4 bases at V and 1 base at J, with 14 bases between the two ends. CDR3 sequence: CASSPTLGAQETQYF. CDR3 nucleotide sequence: TGTGCCAGCAGCCCCACTCTGGGGGCCCAAGAGACCCAGTACTTC.

This chain joins TRBV7-6 and TRBJ2-1; tentatively, D is TRBD2 (6 bases). Per germline, CDR1 SGHVS and CDR2 FNYEAQ. The V gene lost 6 bases and the J gene lost 7 bases, with 13 bases spanning the gap. This CDR3 has 13 amino acids. CDR3 residues: CASRGGPRNEQFF. In nucleotides, the CDR3 is TGTGCCAGCAGAGGAGGGCCGCGGAATGAGCAGTTCTTC.

V is TRBV2 and J is TRBJ2-3; tentatively, D is TRBD2 (5 bases). CDR3 size: 15 residues. V was pared by 5 bases and J by 5 bases, with 17 bases between. Looked up from germline, CDR1 is SNHLY and CDR2 is FYNNEI. The CDR3 nucleotides are TGTGCCAGCAGTCCTGGGGTTGGGGAGTTAGATACGCAGTATTTT. It is translated as CASSPGVGELDTQYF.

The CDR3 region has the DNA TGCAGTGCTACCCAAGATACGCAGTATTTT. Its translation is CSATQDTQYF. The chain couples TRBV20-1 to TRBJ2-3; no clear D gene. The CDR3 is made up of 10 amino acids. Germline-derived CDR1 and CDR2 are DFQATT and SNEGSKA (reference sequence). V lost 4 bases, J lost 5 bases, and 4 bases lay in between.

The chain carries TRBV19 and TRBJ2-1; a possible D gene is TRBD2 (5 bases). Germline loops: CDR1 LNHDA, CDR2 SQIVND (reference sequence). The CDR3 has 14 residues. The V end lost 8 bases, the J end lost 5 bases, and 16 bases lay between the germline ends. The DNA of the CDR3 is TGTGCCAGTCCTACGGCGCCCGGGGACAATGAGCAGTTCTTC. Protein sequence: CASPTAPGDNEQFF.

The gene calls are TRBV6-5 and TRBJ1-2, with D maybe TRBD1 (6 bases). Trimming removed 4 bases at V and 3 bases at J, with 12 bases between. The CDR3 covers 14 residues. Germline CDR1 reads MNHEY; CDR2 reads SVGAGI. This chain's CDR3 is CASSLQTGYYGYTF. CDR3 DNA: TGTGCCAGCAGTTTACAGACAGGATACTATGGCTACACCTTC.

The chain couples TRBV7-9 to TRBJ1-2; no clear D gene. The germline V and J ends were trimmed by 0 bases and 4 bases, with 6 bases remaining between them. Germline V gene data show CDR1 as SEHNR and CDR2 as FQNEAQ (reference sequence). The CDR3 runs 13 residues. The chain's CDR3 is CASSLAQIYGYTF. CDR3 coding DNA: TGTGCCAGCAGCTTAGCACAGATCTATGGCTACACCTTC.

Only a few counts were recorded for this clone. The CDR3 nucleotides read TGTGCCAGCAGCCTCAACAGGAACACTGAAGCTTTCTTT. This encodes CASSLNRNTEAFF. V usage is TRBV6-5 and J usage is TRBJ1-1; D uncertain. V was cut by 6 bases and J by 1 base, with 9 bases left in between. In germline, CDR1 is MNHEY, CDR2 SVGAGI. This CDR3 has 13 residues.

The rearrangement uses TRBV9 and TRBJ2-2; 8 bases are shared with TRBD1. This CDR3 comprises 16 residues. CDR1 and CDR2 (germline): SGDLS, YYNGEE. Germline trimming cut 3 bases from V and 3 bases from J; bases unmatched to any gene: 7. The chain's CDR3 is CASSARTGQDTGELFF. DNA for the CDR3: TGTGCCAGCAGCGCCCGGACAGGGCAAGACACCGGGGAGCTGTTTTTT.

The gene calls are TRBV4-2 and TRBJ1-2; 9 bases align to TRBD1. The CDR3 extends over 16 amino acids. Germline CDR1 LGHNA, CDR2 YNFKEQ. V shed 3 bases, J shed 3 bases, and the junction held 8 bases outside the gene matches. This CDR3 is CASSQEMRDRDYGYTF. The CDR3 DNA is TGTGCCAGCAGCCAGGAAATGAGGGACAGGGACTATGGCTACACCTTC.

In DNA, the CDR3 is TGTGCCAGCAGCGCCGGGACTGCTATCTATGGCTACACCTTC. It is translated as CASSAGTAIYGYTF. This chain connects TRBV9 to TRBJ1-2; D may be TRBD1 (5 bases). Germline CDR1 is SGDLS and CDR2 is YYNGEE. V was trimmed by 3 bases and J by 4 bases, leaving 13 bases between them. The CDR3 is made up of 14 amino acids.

In this sample, this clone turned up a few times. This chain connects TRBV2 to TRBJ2-7; D call uncertain. Germline assignment: CDR1 SNHLY and CDR2 FYNNEI. The CDR3 is 11 amino acids. V lost 5 bases and J lost 0, with 2 bases in between. CDR3 loop: CASSYSYEQYF. In DNA form, the CDR3 reads TGTGCCAGCAGTTACTCCTACGAGCAGTACTTC.

V is TRBV5-1 and J is TRBJ2-2, with 7 bases matching TRBD2. V gave up 1 base and J gave up 2 bases; unmatched junction bases: 8. The germline CDR1 and CDR2 sequences are SGHRS and YFSETQ. CDR3 size: 17 residues. The CDR3 coding sequence is TGCGCCAGCAGCTTGCAGGCGGCTAGCGGTAACACCGGGGAGCTGTTTTTT. As protein: CASSLQAASGNTGELFF.

V and J are TRBV27 and TRBJ2-2, with 10 nucleotides matching TRBD1. CDR3 size: 15 residues. V gave up 7 bases and J gave up 4 bases; unmatched junction bases: 6. Germline V gene lookup returns CDR1 MNHEY and CDR2 SMNVEV (reference sequence). CDR3: CASTTRDRGTGELFF. For the CDR3, the DNA is TGTGCCAGCACCACCCGGGACAGGGGCACCGGGGAGCTGTTTTTT.